This T cell receptor beta chain was captured by sequencing in a study of cytomegalovirus exposure and HLA in healthy donors. PCR used 60 Vbeta primers and 13 Jbeta primers. Repertoires were generated with immunoSEQ multiplex PCR, while TCRdb's copy carries only in-frame clones and drops some. The sample lists 150,000 to 200,000 clones, 65% to 70% seen once, with more than 9% in the top ten. V lost 0 bases, J lost 6 bases, and 7 bases stayed unmatched. CDR1 and CDR2 (germline): SGHTA, FQGNSA. The CDR3 totals 15 residues. This clone has a handful of counts. This receptor was identified in a man under 40 in good health and CMV-seropositive. Source material: PBMCs. The chain links TRBV7-2 to TRBJ2-7, with 8 bases lining up with TRBD2. This CDR3 reads CASSLAPGLEVEQYF. The CDR3 DNA reads TGTGCCAGCAGCTTAGCACCGGGACTAGAGGTCGAGCAGTACTTC.